This TCR beta chain was observed in a study of shared clonotypes between healthy human individuals. Study-level background: The study enrolled two women and three men aged 18 to 49. Study-wide results and caveats: Only blood underwent sampling, and tissue repertoires likely differ.

The naive CD8 subset, CD45RO-negative cells positively selected for CCR7, excluded terminally differentiated effector memory CD45RA+ cells. Donors were healthy HIV-negative adults without recent acute infections or vaccinations. On this clone itself: The antigen is undetermined.

Every immunoSEQ plate was one replicate of a subset's evenly spread DNA. Produced via immunoSEQ multiplex PCR; TCRdb's table is partial and in-frame only. The data show about 2 million clones, with just under 95% seen just once and around 1.1% held by the top ten. Germline V gene sequence: CDR1 LNHDA, CDR2 SQIVND (reference sequence). V gave up 3 bases and J gave up 6 bases; unmatched junction bases: 3. CDR3 length: 15 residues. V is TRBV19 and J is TRBJ2-1; 12 bases are shared with TRBD1. This sequence originates from a man younger than 30 in good health. The sample consisted of naive CD8+ T cells sorted from blood. The CDR3 is CASSIPGQGANEQFF. The CDR3 coding sequence is TGTGCCAGTAGTATCCCGGGACAGGGGGCCAATGAGCAGTTCTTC.